This TCR delta chain was sequenced for a study of gamma-delta chains in newborns, infants, children. Whole-study context: Microbial exposure reportedly drives polyclonal innate γδ T cell expansion after birth.

Per germline, CDR1 NSMFDY and CDR2 ISSIKDK. Termini included, the CDR3 measures 25 amino acids. The sample holds a few counts of this clone. Because the CDR3's place on the DNA is in doubt, the DNA is left out and the CDR3 is given as listed by TCRdb. TCRdb redid clone calling on the reads using CATT. The table records about 1,600 delta-chain clones, about 8% of them present only once. The chain combines TRAV29/DV5 with TRDJ1; TRDD3, the D gene given by the table, was not confirmed from the DNA. The sequencing input was blood. The receptor was derived from a child who was a newborn, infant or young child, either healthy, febrile or measles-vaccinated (not recorded which). CDR3 region: CSVLLCSGQLRAGIEPRPPFDKLIF.